What follows is one T cell receptor beta chain and its context. The antigen remains unidentified. The record originates from a study of T cell responses to AZD1222 COVID-19 vaccine. Points from the study as a whole: Repertoires were sampled only after the peak T cell response.

Some clones are missing from TCRdb's copy, which holds only in-frame ones; the method was immunoSEQ multiplex PCR. The table has 250,000 to 300,000 clones, around 93% seen once. The CDR3 is 15 amino acids. From germline, CDR1 is LNHNV and CDR2 YYDKDF (reference sequence). The germline V and J ends were trimmed by 9 bases and 1 base, with 17 bases remaining between them. This chain joins TRBV15 and TRBJ2-3, with D maybe TRBD1 (5 bases). Source: peripheral blood, taken 28 days after the second AZD1222 dose. The TCR was taken from an adult who received the AZD1222 COVID-19 vaccine. In DNA form, the CDR3 reads TGTGCCACGGCTCCAGGGCCCCATGGCACAGATACGCAGTATTTT. The encoded protein is CATAPGPHGTDTQYF.